A single sample is the source of the 31 T cell receptor beta chains below, sequenced in a study of siplizumab effects on memory and regulatory T cells. Method: immunoSEQ multiplex PCR; TCRdb's copy keeps in-frame clones and lacks some. The repertoire has about 50,000 clones, roughly 87% of them found once; the top ten carry under 0.35%. Source material: naive CD8+ T cells sorted from blood. Receptors were obtained from a human donor in good health.

The CDR3 DNA reads TGTGCCAGTAGCCCTCAGGACACCGGGGAGCTGTTTTTT. Translated, it gives CASSPQDTGELFF. J is TRBJ2-2 and V is TRBV19; D call uncertain. Germline-derived CDR1 and CDR2 are LNHDA and SQIVND (reference sequence). V dropped 6 bases and J dropped 3 bases, with 8 bases sitting between them. The CDR3 is 13 residues long.

The gene calls are TRBV7-3 and TRBJ2-6; a weak D match, TRBD2 (5 bases). V was cut by 6 bases and J by 2 bases, with 5 bases left in between. The CDR3 length is 13 residues. The germline gives CDR1 SGHTA, CDR2 FQGTGA. DNA of the CDR3: TGTGCCAGCAGGGAGGCTGGGGCCAACGTCCTGACTTTC. Translating it yields CASREAGANVLTF.

The CDR3 reads CASSIDHGGTGETQYF. CDR3 DNA: TGTGCCAGTAGTATAGATCATGGAGGGACCGGGGAGACCCAGTACTTC. This chain connects TRBV19 to TRBJ2-5, with D perhaps TRBD2 (6 bases). Germline V gene data show CDR1 as LNHDA and CDR2 as SQIVND (reference sequence). V lost 0 bases to trimming and J lost 5 bases, with 16 bases between them. This CDR3 has 16 residues. The complete variable domain, with remaining parts taken from reference TRBV19 and TRBJ2-5, reads DGGITQSPKYLFRKEGQNVTLSCEQNLNHDAMYWYRQDPGQGLRLIYYSQIVNDFQKGDIAEGYSVSREKKESFPLTVTSAQKNPTAFYLCASSIDHGGTGETQYFGPGTRLLVL.

V and J are TRBV19 and TRBJ2-7; D not resolved. The CDR3 consists of 11 residues. The germline V and J ends were trimmed by 4 bases and 4 bases, with 5 bases remaining between them. Germline V gene lookup returns CDR1 LNHDA and CDR2 SQIVND (reference sequence). The CDR3 sequence is CASSNQYEQYF. The CDR3 DNA reads TGTGCCAGTAGTAATCAGTACGAGCAGTACTTC. The entire variable domain, with the rest obtained from reference TRBV19 and TRBJ2-7, is as follows: DGGITQSPKYLFRKEGQNVTLSCEQNLNHDAMYWYRQDPGQGLRLIYYSQIVNDFQKGDIAEGYSVSREKKESFPLTVTSAQKNPTAFYLCASSNQYEQYFGPGTRLTVT.

There are a few counts of this clone. This chain connects TRBV20-1 to TRBJ1-1; D gene uncertain. Trimming shortened V by 5 bases and J by 5 bases, and 9 bases separated the two germline ends. CDR3 length: 11 amino acids. Germline values: CDR1 DFQATT, CDR2 SNEGSKA (reference sequence). Written as DNA, the CDR3 is TGCAGTGCTCGACATGGGACTGAAGCTTTCTTT. Residues: CSARHGTEAFF.

The CDR3 coding sequence is TGTGCCAGCAGTGGGCTTTCGGACACTGAAGCTTTCTTT. Protein sequence: CASSGLSDTEAFF. The genes are TRBV27 and TRBJ1-1, with no clear D. The CDR3 is 13 residues long. Germline V gives CDR1 MNHEY, CDR2 SMNVEV (reference sequence). Trimming took 5 bases from V and 3 from J, leaving 10 bases between them.

The chain links TRBV5-6 to TRBJ1-5, with 10 bases lining up with TRBD1. Germline CDR1 is SGHDT and CDR2 is YYEEEE. The junction had 5 bases not matched to a gene; V was cut back by 4 bases and J by 7 bases. The CDR3 runs 14 residues. DNA for the CDR3: TGTGCCAGCAGCGGTTGGGACAGGGGCCAGCCCCAGCATTTT. Amino acids: CASSGWDRGQPQHF. Drawing the rest from reference TRBV5-6 and TRBJ1-5, the complete variable domain is DAGVTQSPTHLIKTRGQQVTLRCSPKSGHDTVSWYQQALGQGPQFIFQYYEEEERQRGNFPDRFSGHQFPNYSSELNVNALLLGDSALYLCASSGWDRGQPQHFGDGTRLSIL.

The rearrangement uses TRBV9 and TRBJ1-6; TRBD1 is a possible D gene (5 bases). Trimming cost V 0 bases and J 7 bases, with 17 bases left between them. Germline V gene data show CDR1 as SGDLS and CDR2 as YYNGEE. The CDR3 is 17 amino acids. In nucleotides, the CDR3 is TGTGCCAGCAGCGTAGATCGGGGGGACGGGCGGAATTCACCCCTCCACTTT. This encodes CASSVDRGDGRNSPLHF.

The V call is TRBV6-1, the J call TRBJ2-1, with unresolved D. CDR3 length: 15 residues. Germline CDR1 reads MNHNS; CDR2 reads SASEGT. The V end lost 4 bases, the J end lost 0 bases, and 10 bases lay between the germline ends. CDR3 nucleotide sequence: TGTGCCAGCAGTGCTGGAAGTTACTCCTACAATGAGCAGTTCTTC. As protein: CASSAGSYSYNEQFF.

The CDR3 DNA is TGTGCCAGCAGATCCCTAGGGGATGAGCAGTTCTTC. It yields the protein CASRSLGDEQFF. The J gene is TRBJ2-1, the V gene TRBV5-6; possibly TRBD1 for D (5 bases). Per germline, CDR1 SGHDT and CDR2 YYEEEE. Trimming pared 5 bases from V and 8 bases from J, leaving 11 bases between. The CDR3 sequence is 12 residues long. Full variable domain (missing parts from reference TRBV5-6 and TRBJ2-1): DAGVTQSPTHLIKTRGQQVTLRCSPKSGHDTVSWYQQALGQGPQFIFQYYEEEERQRGNFPDRFSGHQFPNYSSELNVNALLLGDSALYLCASRSLGDEQFFGPGTRLTVL.

V and J are TRBV19 and TRBJ1-1, with D possibly matching TRBD1 (6 bases). The germline V and J ends were trimmed by 9 bases and 5 bases, with 16 bases remaining between them. The CDR3 runs 13 residues. The germline V gene encodes CDR1 LNHDA and CDR2 SQIVND (reference sequence). The CDR3 coding sequence is TGTGCCAGCATGCTAGGGGGGGCTACTGAAGCTTTCTTT. Amino acids: CASMLGGATEAFF.

This clone was found once. The rearrangement uses TRBV7-7 and TRBJ2-2; D is unclear. The CDR3 covers 14 residues. Per the germline V gene, CDR1 is SSHAT and CDR2 is FNYEAQ (reference sequence). Trimming removed 5 bases at V and 1 base at J, with 8 bases between. CDR3 in DNA: TGTGCCAGCAGCGCTTACATGAACACCGGGGAGCTGTTTTTT. It specifies CASSAYMNTGELFF.

This clone was observed a handful of times. The chain carries TRBV5-6 and TRBJ2-7; D is possibly TRBD2 (5 bases). Per germline, CDR1 SGHDT and CDR2 YYEEEE. V was trimmed by 5 bases and J by 2 bases, leaving 17 bases between them. The CDR3 loop spans 15 amino acids. The CDR3 DNA reads TGTGCCAGCAGTAGCGAAGGAGGTCGGACCTACGAGCAGTACTTC. This codes for CASSSEGGRTYEQYF.

The chain carries TRBV6-5 and TRBJ1-3; 9 bases align to TRBD1. V was clipped by 6 bases and J by 3 bases; unmatched bases: 6. The CDR3 has 15 amino acids. Germline lookup yields CDR1 MNHEY and CDR2 SVGAGI. CDR3: CASSRDRDFGNTIYF. The DNA for the CDR3 is TGTGCCAGCAGCCGGGACAGGGATTTTGGAAACACCATATATTTT.

The genes are TRBV7-7 and TRBJ2-5; 7 nucleotides line up with TRBD2. CDR3 length: 14 amino acids. Losses at the gene ends were 8 bases for V and 5 bases for J; bases not matched to a gene: 11. Germline values: CDR1 SSHAT, CDR2 FNYEAQ (reference sequence). The CDR3 DNA is TGTGCCAGCCAGAGGGAGGGTTTAGCGGAGACCCAGTACTTC. Translation: CASQREGLAETQYF.

V is TRBV29-1 and J is TRBJ1-1, with unresolved D. CDR3 length: 11 residues. V was pared by 6 bases and J by 2 bases, with 7 bases between. Germline-derived CDR1 and CDR2 are SQVTM and ANQGSEA. CDR3 protein: CSVPTNTEAFF. The CDR3 DNA sequence: TGCAGCGTCCCGACAAACACTGAAGCTTTCTTT.

This clone was detected only once. The CDR3 carries no conserved terminal phenylalanine or tryptophan, so it likely arises from a read error. The V call is TRBV4-1, the J call TRBJ1-2, with 10 bases lining up with TRBD1. The V gene's germline CDR1 is MGHRA and CDR2 YSYEKL. V lost 1 base, J lost 8 bases, and 10 bases stayed unmatched. The CDR3 extends over 16 amino acids. The CDR3 region has the DNA TGCGCCAGCAGCCAAGGATTACGACAGGGGGCAGGAGGCTACACCCTC. The encoded protein is CASSQGLRQGAGGYTL.

This clone has a handful of counts. The gene calls are TRBV27 and TRBJ1-2; a possible D gene is TRBD1 (5 bases). The germline gives CDR1 MNHEY, CDR2 SMNVEV (reference sequence). This CDR3 spans 14 amino acids. The ends were cut back, 3 bases at V and 7 bases at J, with 15 bases in the middle. CDR3: CASSFVDGGFGYTF. The DNA for the CDR3 is TGTGCCAGCAGTTTTGTGGACGGGGGGTTTGGCTACACCTTC.

This chain joins TRBV7-9 and TRBJ2-1; the D gene is possibly TRBD2 (7 bases). V was clipped by 5 bases and J by 6 bases, with 20 bases between them. Germline V gene lookup returns CDR1 SEHNR and CDR2 FQNEAQ (reference sequence). This CDR3 is built from 16 residues. DNA of the CDR3: TGTGCCAGCAGCCCCCCCGGCGGGGGCGTACTCAATGAGCAGTTCTTC. Its protein product is CASSPPGGGVLNEQFF.

J is TRBJ2-1 and V is TRBV6-5; unclear D gene. The CDR3 sequence is 11 residues long. The ends were cut back, 0 bases at V and 7 bases at J, with 1 base in the middle. The V gene's germline CDR1 is MNHEY and CDR2 SVGAGI. The CDR3 coding sequence is TGTGCCAGCAGTTACTCAAATGAGCAGTTCTTC. It is translated as CASSYSNEQFF.

CDR3: CASSPGGGVQYF. DNA of the CDR3: TGTGCCAGCAGCCCAGGCGGGGGGGTTCAGTACTTC. The chain has TRBV7-6 and TRBJ2-4, with 9 nucleotides matching TRBD2. The CDR3 has 12 amino acids. Germline assignment: CDR1 SGHVS and CDR2 FNYEAQ. V lost 5 bases, J lost 11 bases, and 4 bases stayed unmatched.

V is TRBV29-1 and J is TRBJ2-5; 9 nucleotides match TRBD1. V shed 7 bases, J shed 5 bases, and the junction held 8 bases outside the gene matches. Germline lookup yields CDR1 SQVTM and CDR2 ANQGSEA. There are 13 residues in the CDR3. This CDR3 is CSGGTGRSETQYF. CDR3 bases: TGCAGCGGGGGGACAGGGAGGTCGGAGACCCAGTACTTC.

V gene TRBV7-9 combines with J gene TRBJ1-4; the match to TRBD1 covers 9 bases. The CDR3 covers 14 residues. V dropped 3 bases and J dropped 8; count of bases not matched to a gene: 4. The V gene's germline CDR1 is SEHNR and CDR2 FQNEAQ (reference sequence). CDR3 amino acids: CASSFRDREEKLFF. As DNA, the CDR3 is TGTGCCAGCAGCTTCCGGGACAGGGAAGAAAAACTGTTTTTT.

The gene calls are TRBV5-1 and TRBJ2-1; D unclear. The V end was cut by 8 bases, the J end by 6 bases, with 15 bases between. CDR1 SGHRS and CDR2 YFSETQ come from the germline V gene. CDR3 length equals 13 residues. The CDR3 is CASALWASNEQFF. In nucleotides, the CDR3 is TGCGCCAGTGCCCTCTGGGCCTCCAATGAGCAGTTCTTC.

The genes are TRBV2 and TRBJ1-5, with no clear D. Germline CDR1 and CDR2: SNHLY and FYNNEI. Trimming took 2 bases from V and 5 from J, leaving 7 bases between them. The CDR3 sequence is 13 residues long. The CDR3 DNA follows: TGTGCCAGCAGTGAAAACGGAGATCAGCCCCAGCATTTT. It translates to CASSENGDQPQHF.

The V and J genes are TRBV7-9 and TRBJ2-7; D gene unclear. The CDR3 has 12 amino acids. Looked up from germline, CDR1 is SEHNR and CDR2 is FQNEAQ (reference sequence). Trimming took 4 bases from V and 3 from J, leaving 7 bases between them. The CDR3 DNA sequence: TGTGCCAGCAGCTCCAACAGCTACGAGCAGTACTTC. This encodes CASSSNSYEQYF.

The sample holds one count of this clone. The V call is TRBV13, the J call TRBJ2-7, with 11 bases that match TRBD2. CDR1 is PRHDT and CDR2 is FYEKMQ in the germline V gene (reference sequence). The CDR3 covers 20 residues. Trimming at V came to 4 bases and at J to 2 bases, leaving 19 bases not matched to a gene. The CDR3 DNA sequence: TGTGCCAGCAGCTCACCCTTTAATGCGTATAGCGGGGGGGCCCCCTACGAGCAGTACTTC. It translates to CASSSPFNAYSGGAPYEQYF. Filled out from reference TRBV13 and TRBJ2-7, the complete variable domain reads AAGVIQSPRHLIKEKRETATLKCYPIPRHDTVYWYQQGPGQDPQFLISFYEKMQSDKGSIPDRFSAQQFSDYHSELNMSSLELGDSALYFCASSSPFNAYSGGAPYEQYFGPGTRLTVT.

This rearrangement joins TRBV7-9 to TRBJ1-1; D uncertain. Trimming cost V 3 bases and J 0 bases, with 11 bases left between them. The CDR3 is made up of 15 amino acids. CDR1 and CDR2 from the germline V gene are SEHNR and FQNEAQ (reference sequence). The DNA of the CDR3 is TGTGCCAGCAGCTTGGGAAGTGGTATGAACACTGAAGCTTTCTTT. It specifies CASSLGSGMNTEAFF.

The V call is TRBV5-4, the J call TRBJ1-1, with TRBD1 matching over 10 bases. After removal of 3 bases from V and 5 bases from J, the junction contained 4 bases not matched to a gene. This CDR3 is built from 14 residues. The germline CDR1 and CDR2 sequences are SGHNT and YYREEE (reference sequence). CDR3 nucleotides: TGTGCCAGCAGCTCGACAGGGGGCAAGACTGAAGCTTTCTTT. Translating gives CASSSTGGKTEAFF.

This clone came up once. The chain recombines TRBV19 with TRBJ1-1, with D tentatively TRBD1 (6 bases). V was shortened by 4 bases and J by 0 bases, with 9 bases between the two germline ends. There are 14 residues in the CDR3. Per germline, CDR1 LNHDA and CDR2 SQIVND (reference sequence). The DNA for the CDR3 is TGTGCCAGTAGTACTCCAGGGGTGAACACTGAAGCTTTCTTT. Its protein product is CASSTPGVNTEAFF.

CDR3 sequence reads: CASSTSGSSYNEQFF. The CDR3 nucleotides are TGTGCCAGCAGTACTAGCGGGAGTAGCTACAATGAGCAGTTCTTC. This chain uses TRBV27 with TRBJ2-1; 11 nucleotides match TRBD2. CDR3 length: 15 residues. The V and J ends lost 5 bases and 3 bases, in that order; junction bases with no gene match: 3. Germline CDR1 and CDR2: MNHEY and SMNVEV (reference sequence).